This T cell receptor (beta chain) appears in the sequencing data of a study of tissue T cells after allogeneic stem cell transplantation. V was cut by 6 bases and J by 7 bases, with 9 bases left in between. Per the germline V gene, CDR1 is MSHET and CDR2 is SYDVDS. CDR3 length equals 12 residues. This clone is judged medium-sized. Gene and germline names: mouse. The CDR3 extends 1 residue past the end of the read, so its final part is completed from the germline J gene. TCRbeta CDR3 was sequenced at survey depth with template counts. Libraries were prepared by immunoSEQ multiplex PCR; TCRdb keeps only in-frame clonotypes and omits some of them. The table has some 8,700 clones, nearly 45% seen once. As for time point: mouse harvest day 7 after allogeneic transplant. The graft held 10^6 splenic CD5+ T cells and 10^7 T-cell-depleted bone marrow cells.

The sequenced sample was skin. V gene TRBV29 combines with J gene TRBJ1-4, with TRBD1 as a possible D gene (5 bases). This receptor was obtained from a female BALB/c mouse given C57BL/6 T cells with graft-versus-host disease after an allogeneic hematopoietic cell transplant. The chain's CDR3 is CASRGQGERLFF. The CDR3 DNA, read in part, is TGTGCTAGCAGGGGGCAGGGCGAAAGATTATTT.